This is a list of T cell receptor beta chains from one sample in a study of PD-1 blockade in classical Hodgkin lymphoma. Method: immunoSEQ multiplex PCR; TCRdb's copy keeps in-frame clones and lacks some. The sample includes 20,000 to 25,000 clones, roughly 77% of them seen just once. The specimen was peripheral blood mononuclear cells (PBMCs), collected before the fourth cycle of nivolumab. These receptors were obtained from a human donor with classical Hodgkin lymphoma. Both conserved end residues are part of each CDR3. Each record gives: clone size, J gene, V gene, D gene, CDR3 protein, CDR3 DNA. D genes are given only for firm matches. Clone size is given for some rows only: seen once, a few or many times, or a class if the clone is expanded.

>.|TRBJ1-2|TRBV5-1|TRBD1
CASSIGQGSGYTF
TGCGCCAGCAGCATCGGACAGGGTTCTGGCTACACCTTC
>.|TRBJ1-3|TRBV21-1|.
CASSLNRVSGNTIYF
TGTGCCAGCAGCCTCAACAGGGTCTCTGGAAACACCATATATTTT
>.|TRBJ2-2|TRBV19|TRBD1
CASDRTGGTGELFF
TGTGCCAGTGACAGGACAGGAGGCACCGGGGAGCTGTTTTTT
>.|TRBJ2-2|TRBV19|TRBD1
CASRYRGQNTGELFF
TGTGCCAGTAGGTACAGGGGGCAGAACACCGGGGAGCTGTTTTTT
>.|TRBJ1-3|TRBV18|.
CASSPVGREAGNTIYF
TGTGCCAGCTCACCAGTTGGGCGTGAGGCTGGAAACACCATATATTTT
>.|TRBJ1-2|TRBV2|.
CASSEMFTGAYGYTF
TGTGCCAGCAGTGAAATGTTTACGGGGGCTTATGGCTACACCTTC
>.|TRBJ2-4|TRBV25-1|.
CARDRGRAKNIQYF
TGTGCCAGGGACCGGGGGAGGGCCAAAAACATTCAGTACTTC
>.|TRBJ2-2|TRBV5-4|TRBD2
CASSSGLGGTNTGELFF
TGTGCCAGCAGCTCGGGTCTCGGGGGGACGAACACCGGGGAGCTGTTTTTT
>.|TRBJ2-7|TRBV6-1|.
CASSDEGGAAEQYF
TGTGCCAGCAGTGACGAAGGGGGAGCGGCCGAGCAGTACTTC
>.|TRBJ1-1|TRBV9|.
CASSVEIVGGEAFF
TGTGCCAGCAGCGTAGAGATAGTTGGCGGTGAAGCTTTCTTT
>.|TRBJ2-2|TRBV2|TRBD2
CASSPQTSAGELFF
TGTGCCAGCAGCCCTCAGACTAGCGCCGGGGAGCTGTTTTTT
>.|TRBJ2-7|TRBV28|.
CASSLGPWAPYEQYF
TGTGCCAGCAGTTTGGGTCCCTGGGCCCCCTACGAGCAGTACTTC
>.|TRBJ2-5|TRBV11-2|TRBD2
CASSPGLAETETQYF
TGTGCCAGCAGCCCCGGACTAGCGGAGACCGAGACCCAGTACTTC
>medium-sized|TRBJ1-2|TRBV6-1|.
CASSERFNYGYTF
TGTGCCAGCAGTGAAAGATTTAACTATGGCTACACCTTC
>large|TRBJ2-7|TRBV5-4|.
CASSFGSAEQYF
TGTGCCAGCAGCTTTGGGAGCGCCGAGCAGTACTTC
>.|TRBJ1-1|TRBV14|.
CASSQLGSSLNTEAFF
TGTGCCAGCAGCCAACTTGGGAGCAGCCTGAACACTGAAGCTTTCTTT
>.|TRBJ1-1|TRBV5-4|TRBD1
CASSLWSGTANTEAFF
TGTGCCAGCAGCTTGTGGTCGGGGACAGCTAACACTGAAGCTTTCTTT
>.|TRBJ2-4|TRBV14|.
CASSQDPAQAGWNIQYF
TGTGCCAGCAGCCAAGATCCCGCGCAGGCCGGGTGGAACATTCAGTACTTC
>.|TRBJ2-5|TRBV7-6|TRBD2
CASSLTGLGNQETQYF
TGTGCCAGCAGCTTAACGGGACTAGGGAACCAAGAGACCCAGTACTTC
>once|TRBJ2-7|TRBV5-1|TRBD1
CASSFTGGETYEQYF
TGCGCCAGCAGCTTCACAGGGGGCGAAACCTACGAGCAGTACTTC
>.|TRBJ2-1|TRBV2|TRBD2
CASTYPFSGSMHEQFF
TGTGCCAGCACTTATCCTTTTAGCGGGAGTATGCATGAGCAGTTCTTC
>.|TRBJ1-2|TRBV25-1|.
CASSESNRLYGYTF
TGTGCCAGCAGTGAATCTAACCGTCTATATGGCTACACCTTC
>few|TRBJ1-6|TRBV19|.
CASNPGFGNSYNSPLHF
TGTGCCAGTAACCCAGGGTTTGGGAACTCCTATAATTCACCCCTCCACTTT
>.|TRBJ1-1|TRBV5-1|TRBD1
CASSLGTTGVYGAFF
TGCGCCAGCAGCTTGGGAACCACAGGGGTGTACGGAGCTTTCTTT
>.|TRBJ2-7|TRBV5-1|.
CASSWGLGSYEQYF
TGCGCCAGCAGCTGGGGTCTAGGCTCCTACGAGCAGTACTTC
>.|TRBJ2-1|TRBV27|TRBD2
CASRRLANSYNEQFF
TGTGCCAGCCGAAGACTAGCCAACTCCTACAATGAGCAGTTCTTC
>.|TRBJ2-1|TRBV18|.
CASSPLWSLNNEQFF
TGTGCCAGCTCACCATTATGGAGCCTGAACAATGAGCAGTTCTTC
>.|TRBJ2-3|TRBV7-3|.
CASSLDPEGTQYF
TGTGCCAGCAGCTTAGATCCTGAGGGTACGCAGTATTTT
>many|TRBJ2-3|TRBV10-3|TRBD2
CAIRRSGGTNTQYF
TGTGCCATCAGGCGTAGCGGGGGAACCAATACGCAGTATTTT
>.|TRBJ2-3|TRBV14|.
CASSPSLEDTQYF
TGTGCCAGCAGCCCTTCATTAGAGGATACGCAGTATTTT
>.|TRBJ2-2|TRBV2|TRBD2
CASSRTSGGAGFTGELFF
TGTGCCAGCAGTAGGACTAGCGGGGGGGCCGGGTTCACCGGGGAGCTGTTTTTT
>.|TRBJ2-6|TRBV5-1|TRBD2
CASSLAGASGANVLTF
TGCGCCAGCAGCTTAGCGGGAGCTAGTGGGGCCAACGTCCTGACTTTC
>.|TRBJ2-3|TRBV2|TRBD2
CASSDRPSGATDTQYF
TGTGCCAGCAGTGATAGGCCTAGCGGAGCAACAGATACGCAGTATTTT
>.|TRBJ2-3|TRBV9|.
CASSVWGSTDTQYF
TGTGCCAGCAGCGTCTGGGGAAGCACAGATACGCAGTATTTT